Each of the 23 T cell receptor beta chains below was sequenced from the same sample in a study of molecular identifiers for immune sequencing clone quantification (dated by TCRdb to the late 2010s). The library was built by means of PCR. Data came from a NextSeq 500. The raw public data were reprocessed by TCRdb itself: fastp quality trimming at Q25, MiXCR clonotype calling, in-frame beta chains only. Rows matching on CDR3 protein sequence are summarized as one entry with the most common DNA and genes. For this sample there are a few hundred thousand distinct CDR3 sequences; about 23% appear just once. The ten largest clones add up to 0.74% of the sample. The specimen was naive CD8+ T cells from blood, with Jurkat cell RNA spiked in. The sample's cell subset or site, from its label and the paper: FACS-sorted CD8+CD4-CCR7+CD45RA+ naive T cells. The receptors were gathered from a human donor in good health. Some libraries in this study had Jurkat cell RNA spiked in.

In this sample, this clonotype turned up many times. The V and J genes are TRBV28 and TRBJ2-4; 10 nucleotides agree with TRBD1. Germline assignment: CDR1 MDHEN and CDR2 SYDVKM. V gave up 3 bases and J gave up 9 bases; unmatched junction bases: 8. The CDR3 spans 15 residues. CDR3 nucleotides: TGTGCCAGCAGTTTCGATGGCGGACAGGGGGTCATTCAGTACTTC. Translating gives CASSFDGGQGVIQYF.

This clonotype was recorded at least ten times. The genes are TRBV5-1 and TRBJ2-7; D gene unclear. Trimming left V 0 bases short and J 1 base short, with 11 bases between. This CDR3 spans 15 amino acids. Germline values: CDR1 SGHRS, CDR2 YFSETQ. Here the CDR3 reads CASSLALGFSYEQYF. DNA of the CDR3: TGCGCCAGCAGCTTGGCCCTAGGTTTTTCCTACGAGCAGTACTTC.

This clonotype was counted at least ten times. A much larger clone sits a single nucleotide away, making a read error possible. The chain couples TRBV7-9 to TRBJ2-7; D gene unclear. Trimming left V 5 bases short and J 2 bases short, with 4 bases between. Germline assignment: CDR1 SEHNR and CDR2 FQNEAQ (reference sequence). This CDR3 is 11 amino acids long. This CDR3 is CASSHAYEQYF. Here the CDR3 DNA reads TGTGCCAGCAGCCACGCCTACGAGCAGTACTTC.

This clonotype was counted only a few times. V and J are TRBV7-9 and TRBJ2-7, with 9 bases fitting TRBD1. The V and J ends lost 1 base and 2 bases, in that order; junction bases with no gene match: 6. The CDR3 runs 16 residues. Germline loops: CDR1 SEHNR, CDR2 FQNEAQ (reference sequence). CDR3 sequence reads: CASSLVGGTGTYEQYF. The CDR3 DNA sequence: TGTGCCAGCAGCTTAGTAGGTGGGACAGGGACCTACGAGCAGTACTTC.

This clonotype was counted many times. The chain couples TRBV7-9 to TRBJ1-4; TRBD1 is a possible D gene (5 bases). V lost 0 bases and J 8 bases, leaving 13 bases between the germline ends. Germline CDR1 and CDR2: SEHNR and FQNEAQ (reference sequence). The CDR3 is 15 amino acids. CDR3 bases: TGTGCCAGCAGCTTAGCGCAGCGGGGGAGCGAAAAACTGTTTTTT. Translated: CASSLAQRGSEKLFF.

This clonotype was seen repeatedly, ten times or more. The V and J genes are TRBV28 and TRBJ2-7; D uncertain. The germline CDR1 and CDR2 sequences are MDHEN and SYDVKM. The CDR3 is made up of 12 amino acids. The V gene lost 7 bases and the J gene lost 1 base, with 8 bases spanning the gap. This chain's CDR3 is CASKAPSYEQYF. CDR3 in DNA: TGTGCCAGCAAAGCCCCATCCTACGAGCAGTACTTC.

This clonotype has just a few counts. The J gene is TRBJ2-3, the V gene TRBV27; 7 bases fit TRBD1. V shed 6 bases and J 1 base; nucleotides not matched to a gene: 7. This CDR3 is built from 15 residues. Germline V gene lookup returns CDR1 MNHEY and CDR2 SMNVEV (reference sequence). The CDR3 spells CASSPFTGGTDTQYF. Here the CDR3 DNA reads TGTGCCAGCAGCCCATTTACAGGGGGCACAGATACGCAGTATTTT.

The chain recombines TRBV5-1 with TRBJ2-7; no clear D gene. V was pared by 0 bases and J by 3 bases, with 16 bases between. The CDR3 is 16 amino acids. CDR1 and CDR2 (germline): SGHRS, YFSETQ. The chain's CDR3 is CASSLDGFTADYEQYF. DNA of the CDR3: TGCGCCAGCAGCTTGGATGGATTTACGGCGGACTACGAGCAGTACTTC. The variable domain in full, completed from reference TRBV5-1 and TRBJ2-7, reads KAGVTQTPRYLIKTRGQQVTLSCSPISGHRSVSWYQQTPGQGLQFLFEYFSETQRNKGNFPGRFSGRQFSNSRSEMNVSTLELGDSALYLCASSLDGFTADYEQYFGPGTRLTVT.

Concerning this clonotype itself: Possible read error: a much larger clone is one base away. The rearrangement joins TRBV4-1 to TRBJ1-1; possibly TRBD1 for D (6 bases). Trimming cost V 0 bases and J 5 bases, with 19 bases left between them. CDR1 and CDR2 from the germline V gene are MGHRA and YSYEKL. The CDR3 is 17 amino acids. The CDR3 DNA follows: TGCGCCAGCAGCCAAGAGGGGGCAATTCATGTGAGAACTGAAGCTTTCTTT. Amino acids: CASSQEGAIHVRTEAFF.

Ten or more counts support this clonotype. This chain links TRBV4-2 with TRBJ2-5; 8 bases line up with TRBD2. CDR1 LGHNA and CDR2 YNFKEQ come from the germline V gene. V was pared by 0 bases and J by 4 bases, with 4 bases of the junction left unmatched. The length of the CDR3 is 15 residues. CDR3 DNA sequence: TGTGCCAGCAGCCAAGATCCCGGACTAGCAGAGACCCAGTACTTC. Amino acids: CASSQDPGLAETQYF.

The V and J genes are TRBV6-2 or TRBV6-3 and TRBJ2-7; maybe TRBD1 (5 bases). CDR3 size: 12 residues. Trimming stripped 5 bases from V and 2 bases from J, with 7 bases between. The germline V gene has CDR1 MNHEY and CDR2 SVGEGT. The CDR3 sequence is CASSRTTYEQYF. CDR3 nucleotide sequence: TGTGCCAGCAGTCGGACAACCTACGAGCAGTACTTC.

The table lists this clonotype with a count of one. This chain uses TRBV3-2 with TRBJ2-6; TRBD2 reflects the table's D call only, with no check against the DNA. TRBV3-2 represents a pseudogene. This CDR3 comprises 20 residues. The CDR3, as DNA: TGTGCCAGCAGCCAAGTGATTACGGACTTAGGGGACTCTGGGGCCAACGTCCTGACTTTC. It translates to CASSQVITDLGDSGANVLTF.

This clonotype was seen ten or more times. The V gene is TRBV5-6, the J gene TRBJ2-3; 7 bases are a match to TRBD1. Germline loops: CDR1 SGHDT, CDR2 YYEEEE. V shed 0 bases and J 2 bases; nucleotides not matched to a gene: 9. This CDR3 comprises 17 residues. The CDR3 loop is CASSLAGTEQSTDTQYF. The CDR3, as DNA: TGTGCCAGCAGCTTGGCCGGGACAGAACAATCCACAGATACGCAGTATTTT. Together with reference TRBV5-6 and TRBJ2-3, the CDR3 gives the full variable domain: DAGVTQSPTHLIKTRGQQVTLRCSPKSGHDTVSWYQQALGQGPQFIFQYYEEEERQRGNFPDRFSGHQFPNYSSELNVNALLLGDSALYLCASSLAGTEQSTDTQYFGPGTRLTVL.

Comment on this clonotype: A much larger clone differs by one base, so this may be a read error. The rearrangement uses TRBV4-3 and TRBJ1-1; D is perhaps TRBD1 (5 bases). This CDR3 comprises 14 residues. CDR1 and CDR2 (germline): LGHNA, YSLEER. The CDR3: CARSQDPGGTEAFF. For the CDR3, the DNA is TGCGCCCGCAGCCAAGACCCGGGGGGCACTGAAGCTTTCTTT.

This clonotype appeared a few times. V is TRBV24-1 and J is TRBJ2-5; the match to TRBD2 covers 7 bases. Germline V gives CDR1 KGHDR, CDR2 SFDVKD. Trimming removed 3 bases from V and 2 bases from J; junction bases left unmatched: 26. The CDR3 contains 22 residues. Here the CDR3 reads CATSDLRGRGPKSGVLQETQYF. DNA for the CDR3: TGTGCCACCAGTGATCTCCGCGGAAGAGGGCCTAAAAGCGGGGTTCTTCAAGAGACCCAGTACTTC.

This clonotype showed up many times. The genes are TRBV19 and TRBJ2-6, with D perhaps TRBD1 or TRBD2 (6 bases each). Germline V gives CDR1 LNHDA, CDR2 SQIVND (reference sequence). Between the trimmed V and J ends, which lost 3 bases and 4 bases, there was a span of 13 bases. CDR3 size: 16 residues. The CDR3 sequence is CASSIWGAYGANVLTF. CDR3 nucleotides: TGTGCCAGTAGTATCTGGGGGGCGTACGGGGCCAACGTCCTGACTTTC.

In this sample, this clonotype turned up a few times. The chain employs TRBV5-6 and TRBJ2-6; D remains ambiguous. V shed 1 base and J shed 1 base, with 6 bases lying between them. The CDR3 sequence is 15 residues long. From germline, CDR1 is SGHDT and CDR2 YYEEEE. The CDR3: CASSLWQSGANVLTF. CDR3 nucleotide sequence: TGTGCCAGCAGCTTGTGGCAGTCTGGGGCCAACGTCCTGACTTTC.

Many counts were recorded for this clonotype. The chain employs TRBV5-6 and TRBJ2-5; TRBD1 is a possible D gene (5 bases). CDR3 length: 14 residues. The V gene lost 1 base and the J gene lost 3 bases, with 10 bases spanning the gap. The germline V gene encodes CDR1 SGHDT and CDR2 YYEEEE. The CDR3 protein is CASSLRWGKETQYF. CDR3 bases: TGTGCCAGCAGCTTGAGATGGGGCAAAGAGACCCAGTACTTC. Filled out from reference TRBV5-6 and TRBJ2-5, the complete variable domain reads DAGVTQSPTHLIKTRGQQVTLRCSPKSGHDTVSWYQQALGQGPQFIFQYYEEEERQRGNFPDRFSGHQFPNYSSELNVNALLLGDSALYLCASSLRWGKETQYFGPGTRLLVL.

This clonotype was counted ten times or more. The chain links TRBV6-5 to TRBJ2-7; D might be TRBD1 (7 bases). Germline V gives CDR1 MNHEY, CDR2 SVGAGI. The germline V and J ends were trimmed by 6 bases and 5 bases, with 17 bases remaining between them. The CDR3 spans 14 residues. CDR3 sequence reads: CASSYVGGGHEQYF. CDR3 bases: TGTGCCAGCAGCTACGTTGGAGGGGGCCACGAGCAGTACTTC.

This clonotype was observed many times. J is TRBJ2-2 and V is TRBV29-1; perhaps D is TRBD1 or TRBD2 (6 bases each). In germline, CDR1 is SQVTM, CDR2 ANQGSEA. Trimming removed 0 bases at V and 5 bases at J, with 13 bases between. The CDR3 consists of 15 residues. The CDR3 coding sequence is TGCAGCGTTGAAGATATACAGGGAGGTACCGGGGAGCTGTTTTTT. Translating gives CSVEDIQGGTGELFF.

This clonotype came up many times. The chain employs TRBV29-1 and TRBJ1-2; tentatively, D is TRBD1 (5 bases). Germline-derived CDR1 and CDR2 are SQVTM and ANQGSEA. V lost 7 bases and J lost 0, with 15 bases in between. This CDR3 spans 14 amino acids. Here the CDR3 reads CSGTRIGANYGYTF. The DNA for the CDR3 is TGCAGCGGCACCCGGATAGGGGCTAACTATGGCTACACCTTC.

Points on this clonotype: A much larger clone lies a single base off, so this may be a read error. V usage is TRBV27 and J usage is TRBJ2-7; possibly TRBD1 or TRBD2 for D (6 bases each). V lost 2 bases to trimming and J lost 6 bases, with 11 bases between them. This CDR3 is 13 amino acids long. Per germline, CDR1 MNHEY and CDR2 SMNVEV (reference sequence). The CDR3 region is CASSLGGGPEQYF. CDR3 nucleotide sequence: TGTGCCAGCAGTTTAGGAGGGGGACCCGAGCAGTACTTC.

This clonotype turned up a few times. The chain links TRBV14 to TRBJ1-1; TRBD1 is a possible D gene (5 bases). Germline V CDR1 and CDR2: SGHDN, FVKESK. The CDR3 contains 13 residues. The germline V and J ends were trimmed by 6 bases and 11 bases, with 19 bases remaining between them. The CDR3 DNA reads TGTGCCAGCAGAAGGGACCTGGAACTCTGGGCTTTCTTT. Protein product: CASRRDLELWAFF.